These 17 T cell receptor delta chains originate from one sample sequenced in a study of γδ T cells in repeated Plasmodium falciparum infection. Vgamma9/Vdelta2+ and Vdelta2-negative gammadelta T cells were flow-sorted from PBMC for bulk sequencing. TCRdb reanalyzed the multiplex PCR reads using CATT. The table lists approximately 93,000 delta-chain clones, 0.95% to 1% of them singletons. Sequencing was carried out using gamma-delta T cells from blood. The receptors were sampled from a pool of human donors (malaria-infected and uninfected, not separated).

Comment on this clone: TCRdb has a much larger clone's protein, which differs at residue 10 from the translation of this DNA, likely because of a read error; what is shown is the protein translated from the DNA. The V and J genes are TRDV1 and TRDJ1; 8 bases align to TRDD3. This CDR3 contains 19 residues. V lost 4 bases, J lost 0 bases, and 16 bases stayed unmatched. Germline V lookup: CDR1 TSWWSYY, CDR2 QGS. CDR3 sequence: CALGVPYWGVRSYTDKLIF. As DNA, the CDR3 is TGTGCTCTTGGGGTCCCGTACTGGGGGGTACGGTCGTACACCGATAAACTCATCTTT.

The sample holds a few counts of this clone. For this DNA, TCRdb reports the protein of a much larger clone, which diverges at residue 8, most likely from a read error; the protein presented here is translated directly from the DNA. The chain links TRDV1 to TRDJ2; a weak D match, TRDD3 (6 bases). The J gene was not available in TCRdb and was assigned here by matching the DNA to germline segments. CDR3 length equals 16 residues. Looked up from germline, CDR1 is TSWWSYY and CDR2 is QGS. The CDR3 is CALEPLGNTGAARLFF. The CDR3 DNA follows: TGTGCTCTTGAACCCCTGGGGAATACCGGAGCAGCACGACTCTTCTTT.

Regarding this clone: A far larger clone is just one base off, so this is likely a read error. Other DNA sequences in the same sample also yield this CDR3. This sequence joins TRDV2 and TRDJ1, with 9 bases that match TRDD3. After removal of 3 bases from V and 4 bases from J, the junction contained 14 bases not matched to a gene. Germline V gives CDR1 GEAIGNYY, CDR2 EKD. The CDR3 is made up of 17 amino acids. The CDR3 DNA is TGTGCCTGTGACGCATTACTGGGGGACACGCGTGACGATAAACTCATCTTT. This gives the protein CACDALLGDTRDDKLIF.

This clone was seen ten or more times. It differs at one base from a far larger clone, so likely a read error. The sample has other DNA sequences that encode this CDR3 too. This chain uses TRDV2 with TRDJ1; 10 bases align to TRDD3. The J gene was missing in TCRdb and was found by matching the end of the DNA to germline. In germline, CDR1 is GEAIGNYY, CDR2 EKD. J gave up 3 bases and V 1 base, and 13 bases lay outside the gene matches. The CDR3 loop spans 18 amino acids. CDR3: CACDTVGTGGSLPDKLIF. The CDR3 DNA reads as TGTGCCTGTGACACTGTCGGTACTGGGGGATCCCTCCCCGATAAACTCATCTTT.

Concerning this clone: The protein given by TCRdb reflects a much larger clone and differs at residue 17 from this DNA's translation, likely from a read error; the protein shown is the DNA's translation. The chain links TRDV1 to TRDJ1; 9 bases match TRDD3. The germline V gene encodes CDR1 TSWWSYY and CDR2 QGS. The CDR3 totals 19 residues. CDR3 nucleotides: TGTGCTCTTGGGGAACTACCCTGCTGGGGGGATACTCTCACCGATAAACCCATCTTT. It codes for CALGELPCWGDTLTDKPIF.

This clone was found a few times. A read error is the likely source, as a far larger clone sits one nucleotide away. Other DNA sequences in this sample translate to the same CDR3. Written as DNA, the CDR3 is TGTGCCTGTGACCGCCTTACTGGGGGAGCCACTAAGGGGTCAAATTTGACAGCACAACTCTTCTTT. Translated: CACDRLTGGATKGSNLTAQLFF. The rearrangement uses TRDV2 and TRDJ2; 9 nucleotides align to TRDD3. The J gene, left out of TCRdb, was set here by checking the DNA against germline. The J segment lost 1 base and the V segment lost 3 bases, leaving 23 bases of the junction unmatched. Germline CDR1 reads GEAIGNYY; CDR2 reads EKD. The CDR3 is 22 amino acids.

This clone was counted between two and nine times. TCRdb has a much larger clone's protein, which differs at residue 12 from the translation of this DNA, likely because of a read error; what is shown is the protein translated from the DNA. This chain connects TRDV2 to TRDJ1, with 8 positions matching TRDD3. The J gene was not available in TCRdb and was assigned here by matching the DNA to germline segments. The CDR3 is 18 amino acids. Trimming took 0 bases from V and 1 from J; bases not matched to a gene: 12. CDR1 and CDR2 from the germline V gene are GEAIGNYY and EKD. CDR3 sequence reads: CACDTRSGGTWCTDKLIF. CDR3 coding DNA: TGTGCCTGTGACACCAGGTCTGGGGGAACGTGGTGCACCGATAAACTCATCTTT.

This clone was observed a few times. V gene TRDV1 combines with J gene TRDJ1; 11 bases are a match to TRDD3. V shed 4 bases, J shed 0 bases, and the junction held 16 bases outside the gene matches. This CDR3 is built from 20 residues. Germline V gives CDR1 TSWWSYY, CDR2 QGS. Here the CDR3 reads CALGGSTILGDKYNTDKLIF. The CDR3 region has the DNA TGTGCTCTTGGGGGGTCCACTATACTGGGGGATAAGTATAACACCGATAAACTCATCTTT.

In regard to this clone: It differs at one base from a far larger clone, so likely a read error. The CDR3 here is CALGEPGLSFSNWGIWRQDKLIF. The CDR3 DNA reads TGTGCTCTTGGGGAACCTGGGCTGTCTTTCTCGAACTGGGGGATATGGAGGCAAGATAAACTCATCTTT. The V and J genes are TRDV1 and TRDJ1; 11 bases line up with TRDD3. No J gene is reported in TCRdb; it was inferred here by comparing the DNA with germline. Losses at the gene ends were 1 base for V and 5 bases for J; bases not matched to a gene: 27. The V gene's germline CDR1 is TSWWSYY and CDR2 QGS. The CDR3 totals 23 residues.

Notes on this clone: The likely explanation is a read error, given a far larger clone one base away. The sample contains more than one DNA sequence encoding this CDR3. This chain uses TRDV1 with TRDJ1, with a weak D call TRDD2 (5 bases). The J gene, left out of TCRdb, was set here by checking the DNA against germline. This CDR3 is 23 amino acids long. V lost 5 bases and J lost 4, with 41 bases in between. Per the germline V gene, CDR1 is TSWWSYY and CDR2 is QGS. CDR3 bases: TGTGCTCTTGGGAACCCCCTAGGTCCTAGGCCCCATCTGGTGAACTATCCCAGCGATAAACTCATCTTT. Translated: CALGNPLGPRPHLVNYPSDKLIF.

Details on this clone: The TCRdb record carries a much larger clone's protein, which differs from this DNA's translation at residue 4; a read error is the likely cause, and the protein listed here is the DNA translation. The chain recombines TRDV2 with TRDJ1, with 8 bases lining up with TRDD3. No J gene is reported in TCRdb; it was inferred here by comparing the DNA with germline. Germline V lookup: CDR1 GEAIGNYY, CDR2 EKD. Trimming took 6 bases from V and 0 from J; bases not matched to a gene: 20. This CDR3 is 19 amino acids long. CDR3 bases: TGTGCCTGTAACCGGAAGAGATTGTACTGGGGGTTGTACACCGATAAACTCATCTTT. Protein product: CACNRKRLYWGLYTDKLIF.

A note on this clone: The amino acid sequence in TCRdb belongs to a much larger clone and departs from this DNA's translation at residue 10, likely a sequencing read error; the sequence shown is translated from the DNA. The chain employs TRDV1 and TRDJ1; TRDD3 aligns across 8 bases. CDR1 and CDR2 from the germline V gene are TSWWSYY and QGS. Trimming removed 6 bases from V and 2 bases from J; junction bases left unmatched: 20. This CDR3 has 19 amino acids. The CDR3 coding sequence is TGTGCTCTTGGCCCGAGGGTCCTACAGACGGGATACGGGACCGATAAACTCATCTTT. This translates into CALGPRVLQTGYGTDKLIF.

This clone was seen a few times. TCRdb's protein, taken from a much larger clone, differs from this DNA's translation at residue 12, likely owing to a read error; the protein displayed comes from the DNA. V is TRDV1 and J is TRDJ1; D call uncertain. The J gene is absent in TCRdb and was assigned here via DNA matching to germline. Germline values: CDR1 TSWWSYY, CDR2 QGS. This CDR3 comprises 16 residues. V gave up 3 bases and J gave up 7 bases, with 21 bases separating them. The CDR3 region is CALGDPLLTGLGKLIF. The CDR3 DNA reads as TGTGCTCTTGGGGATCCTCTACTTACGGGGCTCGGTAAACTCATCTTT.

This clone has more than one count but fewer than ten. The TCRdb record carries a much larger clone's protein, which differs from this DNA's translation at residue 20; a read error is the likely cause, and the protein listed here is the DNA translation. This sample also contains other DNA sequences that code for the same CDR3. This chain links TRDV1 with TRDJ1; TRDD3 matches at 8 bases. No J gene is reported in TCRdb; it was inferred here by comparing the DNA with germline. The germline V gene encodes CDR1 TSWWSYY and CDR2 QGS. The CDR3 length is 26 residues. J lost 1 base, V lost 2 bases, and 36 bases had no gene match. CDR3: CALGEAKGLLGTQTILGAVSTDKLIF. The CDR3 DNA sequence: TGTGCTCTTGGGGAAGCTAAAGGTCTCCTGGGTACACAGACGATACTGGGGGCTGTTAGCACCGATAAACTCATCTTT.

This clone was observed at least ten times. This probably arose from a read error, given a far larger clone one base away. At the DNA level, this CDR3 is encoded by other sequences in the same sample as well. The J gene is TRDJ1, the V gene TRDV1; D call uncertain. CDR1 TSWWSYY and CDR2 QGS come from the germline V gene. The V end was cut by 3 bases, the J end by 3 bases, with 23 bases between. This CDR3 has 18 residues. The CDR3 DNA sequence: TGTGCTCTTGGGGAGAGGTTCTTCGAGTACGAGTCCTCCGATAAACTCATCTTT. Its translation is CALGERFFEYESSDKLIF.

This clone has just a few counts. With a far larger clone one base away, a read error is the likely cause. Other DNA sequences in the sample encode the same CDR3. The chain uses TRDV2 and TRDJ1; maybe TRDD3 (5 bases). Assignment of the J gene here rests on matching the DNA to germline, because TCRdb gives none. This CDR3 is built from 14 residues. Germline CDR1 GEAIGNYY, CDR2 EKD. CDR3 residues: CACDTAGITDKLIF. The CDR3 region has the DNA TGCGCCTGTGACACGGCCGGGATTACCGATAAACTCATCTTT.

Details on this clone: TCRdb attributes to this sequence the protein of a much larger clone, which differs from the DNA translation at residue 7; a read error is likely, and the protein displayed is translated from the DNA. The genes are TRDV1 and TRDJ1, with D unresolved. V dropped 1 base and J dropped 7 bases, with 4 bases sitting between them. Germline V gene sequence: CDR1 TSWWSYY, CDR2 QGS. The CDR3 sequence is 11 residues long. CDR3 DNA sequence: TGTGCTCTTGGGGAACATGCTAAACTCATCTTT. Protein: CALGEHAKLIF.